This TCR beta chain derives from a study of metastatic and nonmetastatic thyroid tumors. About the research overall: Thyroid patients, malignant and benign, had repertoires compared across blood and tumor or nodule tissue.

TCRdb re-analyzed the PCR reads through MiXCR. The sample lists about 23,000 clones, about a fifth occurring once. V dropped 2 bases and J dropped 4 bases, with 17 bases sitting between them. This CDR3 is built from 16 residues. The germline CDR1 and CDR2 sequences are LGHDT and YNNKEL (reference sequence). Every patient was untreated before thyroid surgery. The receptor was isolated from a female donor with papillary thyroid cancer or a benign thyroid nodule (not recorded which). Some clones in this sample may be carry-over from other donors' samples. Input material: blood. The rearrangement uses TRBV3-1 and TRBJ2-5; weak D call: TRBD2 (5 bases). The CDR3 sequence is CASSQWTGWSPETQYF. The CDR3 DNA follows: TGTGCCAGCAGCCAATGGACTGGCTGGAGCCCAGAGACCCAGTACTTC.